This T cell receptor (beta chain) was found in a study of CD8 T cells in ankylosing spondylitis. Study observations and caveats: A motif in TCR beta, a set of roughly eight highly homologous variants, appeared characteristic of ankylosing spondylitis blood. The study looked at matched synovial fluid samples from ankylosing spondylitis patients. Disease-linked clones were reported to be significantly enriched there. Reports of some motif variants in reactive arthritis synovial fluid and blood predate this one.

This clonotype showed up just a few times. The antigen remains unidentified. V lost 4 bases and J lost 0, with 9 bases in between. The CDR3 spans 15 residues. CDR1 is LGHDT and CDR2 is YNNKEL in the germline V gene (reference sequence). A single record per CDR3 protein comes from TCRdb applying MiXCR to the 5' RACE reads. This sample has 200,000 to 250,000 distinct CDR3 sequences; approximately 16% occur once, and the top ten carry about 44%. The sequencing input was blood, either unsorted or a sorted T cell fraction (not recorded which). This rearrangement joins TRBV3-1 to TRBJ1-4, with a tentative D call TRBD1 (6 bases). This clonotype was obtained from a male donor with ankylosing spondylitis. CDR3 coding DNA: TGTGCCAGCAGCCCGAGGGGGGCAACTAATGAAAAACTGTTTTTT. Protein product: CASSPRGATNEKLFF.